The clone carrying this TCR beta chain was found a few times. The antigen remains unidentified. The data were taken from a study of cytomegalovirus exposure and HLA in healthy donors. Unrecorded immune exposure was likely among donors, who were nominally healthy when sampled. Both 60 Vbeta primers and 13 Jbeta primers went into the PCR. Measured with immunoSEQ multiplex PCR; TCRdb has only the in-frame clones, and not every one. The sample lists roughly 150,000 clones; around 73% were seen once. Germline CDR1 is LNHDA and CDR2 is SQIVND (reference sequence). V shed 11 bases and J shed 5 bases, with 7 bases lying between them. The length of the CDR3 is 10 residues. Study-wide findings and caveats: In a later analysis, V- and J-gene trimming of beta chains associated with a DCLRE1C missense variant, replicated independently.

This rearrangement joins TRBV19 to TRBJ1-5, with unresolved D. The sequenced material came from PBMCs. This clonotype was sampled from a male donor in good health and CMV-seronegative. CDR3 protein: CAAGDQPQHF. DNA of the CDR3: TGTGCCGCCGGGGATCAGCCCCAGCATTTT.